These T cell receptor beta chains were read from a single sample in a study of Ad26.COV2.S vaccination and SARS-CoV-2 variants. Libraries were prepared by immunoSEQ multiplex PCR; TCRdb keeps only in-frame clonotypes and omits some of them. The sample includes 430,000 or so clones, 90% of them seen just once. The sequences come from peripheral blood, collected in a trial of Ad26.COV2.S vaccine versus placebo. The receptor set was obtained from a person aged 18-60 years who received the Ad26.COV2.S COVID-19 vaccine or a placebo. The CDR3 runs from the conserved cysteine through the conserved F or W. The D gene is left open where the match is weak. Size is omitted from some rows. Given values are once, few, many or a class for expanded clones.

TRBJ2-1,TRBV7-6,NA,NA,TGTGCCAGCAGCCAATACGTATCTAGCGATCTTTGGAATGAGCAGTTCTTC,CASSQYVSSDLWNEQFF
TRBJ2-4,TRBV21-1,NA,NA,TGTGCCAGCAGCAAAGCCGATTTTATAGCCAAAAACATTCAGTACTTC,CASSKADFIAKNIQYF
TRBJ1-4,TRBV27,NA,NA,TGTGCCAGTAGTTTCGGACAGCGGACCGAAAAACTGTTTTTT,CASSFGQRTEKLFF
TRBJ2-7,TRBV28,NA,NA,TGTGCCAGCAGTGAGACCGGGGCCTCCTCCTACGAGCAGTACTTC,CASSETGASSYEQYF
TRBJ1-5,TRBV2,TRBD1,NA,TGTGCCAGCAGTGGGGGACAGGGGACCAATCAGCCCCAGCATTTT,CASSGGQGTNQPQHF
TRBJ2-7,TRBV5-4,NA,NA,TGTGCCAGCAGCTTGGCCGGAGCCGTCTACGAGCAGTACTTC,CASSLAGAVYEQYF
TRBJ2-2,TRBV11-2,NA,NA,TGTGCCAGCAGCTTGGCTACGAACACCGGGGAGCTGTTTTTT,CASSLATNTGELFF
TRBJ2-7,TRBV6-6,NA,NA,TGTGCCAGCAGATGGACCGGGGCTTACGAGCAGTACTTC,CASRWTGAYEQYF
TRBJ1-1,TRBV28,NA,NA,TGTGCCAGCAGTCACGGAGGGGGGTGGTACACTGAAGCTTTCTTT,CASSHGGGWYTEAFF
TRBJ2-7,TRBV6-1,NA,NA,TGTGCCAGCAGTGAAGAACGGGCGAGCTCCTACGAGCAGTACTTC,CASSEERASSYEQYF
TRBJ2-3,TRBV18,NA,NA,TGTGCCAGCTCACCGGGGGTGTCAGATACGCAGTATTTT,CASSPGVSDTQYF
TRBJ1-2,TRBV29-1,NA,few,TGCAGCGTTGAAAGGAACAGGGAGAATGGCTACACCTTC,CSVERNRENGYTF
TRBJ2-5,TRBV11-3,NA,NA,TGTGCCAGCAGCCTAATGGGACAAGGAGAGACCCAGTACTTC,CASSLMGQGETQYF
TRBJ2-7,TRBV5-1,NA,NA,TGCGCCAGCAGCCCGAGCGGTTCTTCCTACGAGCAGTACTTC,CASSPSGSSYEQYF
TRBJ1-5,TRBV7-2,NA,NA,TGTGCCAGCAGCTTAGTGGACGGGAATCAGCCCCAGCATTTT,CASSLVDGNQPQHF
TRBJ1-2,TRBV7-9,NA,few,TGTGCCAGCAGCTTAGGAAACTATGGCTACACCTTC,CASSLGNYGYTF
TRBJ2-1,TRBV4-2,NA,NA,TGTGCCAGCAGCCAAGTTGGCGGTAGCTCCTACAATGAGCAGTTCTTC,CASSQVGGSSYNEQFF
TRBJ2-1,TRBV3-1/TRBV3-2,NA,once,TGTGCCAGCAGCCAATTAGGACAGGGAGGGGGCTCCTACAATGAGCAGTTCTTC,CASSQLGQGGGSYNEQFF
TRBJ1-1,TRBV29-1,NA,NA,TGCAGCGTTGCGGACGGAAACACTGAAGCTTTCTTT,CSVADGNTEAFF
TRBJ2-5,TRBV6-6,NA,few,TGTGCCAGCAGTTACCAAGAGACCCAGTACTTC,CASSYQETQYF
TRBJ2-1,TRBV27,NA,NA,TGTGCCAGCTCCCCCGGCAAGGGTACCTACAATGAGCAGTTCTTC,CASSPGKGTYNEQFF
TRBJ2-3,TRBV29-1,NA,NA,TGCAGCGTTGAAGAAGGGAGTCGGACAGATACGCAGTATTTT,CSVEEGSRTDTQYF
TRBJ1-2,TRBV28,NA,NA,TGTGCCAGCAGTTTATGGGTAAGGCAGGGTGAAGGTGGCTACACCTTC,CASSLWVRQGEGGYTF
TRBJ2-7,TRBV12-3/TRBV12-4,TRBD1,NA,TGTGCCAGCAGTCTGACAGGGACCTACGAGCAGTACTTC,CASSLTGTYEQYF
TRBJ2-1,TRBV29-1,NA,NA,TGCAGCGGTTGGGACAATGAGCAGTTCTTC,CSGWDNEQFF
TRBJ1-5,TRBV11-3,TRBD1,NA,TGTGCCAGCAGCTTAGAGGAATACAGGGGGAATAGCAATCAGCCCCAGCATTTT,CASSLEEYRGNSNQPQHF
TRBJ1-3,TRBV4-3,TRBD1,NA,TGCGCCAGCAGCCACGACAGGGGGCTTGGAAACACCATATATTTT,CASSHDRGLGNTIYF
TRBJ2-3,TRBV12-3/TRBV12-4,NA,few,TGTGCCAGCAGTAGCAGAGGCACAGATACGCAGTATTTT,CASSSRGTDTQYF
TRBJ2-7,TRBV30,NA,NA,TGTGCCTGGGGCAGGGAAGTTAAAAACGAGCAGTACTTC,CAWGREVKNEQYF
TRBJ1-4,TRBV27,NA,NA,TGTGCCAGCAGACAGAATGAAAAACTGTTTTTT,CASRQNEKLFF
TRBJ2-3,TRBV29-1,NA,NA,TGCAGCGTCCAAATACAGACTAGGGACGGTACGCAGTATTTT,CSVQIQTRDGTQYF
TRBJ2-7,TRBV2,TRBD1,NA,TGTGCCAGCAGAGTCCCGGGACAGATCTACGAGCAGTACTTC,CASRVPGQIYEQYF
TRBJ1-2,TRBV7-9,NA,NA,TGTGCCAGCAGCTTAGTGGCAGGGCCGAACTATGGCTACACCTTC,CASSLVAGPNYGYTF
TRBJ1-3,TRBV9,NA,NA,TGTGCCAGCAGCGTAGACAATGGTTTTGGAAACACCATATATTTT,CASSVDNGFGNTIYF
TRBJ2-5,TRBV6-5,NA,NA,TGTGCCAGCAGTTACGTTCGGGGAGAAGGCCAAGAGACCCAGTACTTC,CASSYVRGEGQETQYF
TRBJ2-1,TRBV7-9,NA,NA,TGTGCCAGCAGCCTCAACGACAAACCGGGGAATGAGCAGTTCTTC,CASSLNDKPGNEQFF
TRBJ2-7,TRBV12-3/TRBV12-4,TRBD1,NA,TGTGCCAGCAGCCGGGACAGGGGGTACGAGCAGTACTTC,CASSRDRGYEQYF
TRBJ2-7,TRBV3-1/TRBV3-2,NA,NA,TGTGCCAGCAGCCAACAAGGGACGGAAAAGCAGTACTTC,CASSQQGTEKQYF
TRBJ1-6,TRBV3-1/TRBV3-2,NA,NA,TGTGCCAGCAGCCCGAGGGAGGACAACTCACCCCTCCACTTT,CASSPREDNSPLHF
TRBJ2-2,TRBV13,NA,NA,TGTGCCAGCAGCTACCGCCCGTCGGGAGCCCTAGGGGACACCGGGGAGCTGTTTTTT,CASSYRPSGALGDTGELFF
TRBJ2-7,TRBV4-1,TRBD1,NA,TGCGCCAGCAGCCAACCGGGACAGGGGAATCACGAGCAGTACTTC,CASSQPGQGNHEQYF
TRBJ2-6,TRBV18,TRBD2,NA,TGTGCCAGCTCACCGGACGGGGGGAGCTCTGGGGCCAACGTCCTGACTTTC,CASSPDGGSSGANVLTF
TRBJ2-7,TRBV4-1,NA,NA,TGCGCCAGCAGCCAAATAGGACTGGAAGTAAACTACGAGCAGTACTTC,CASSQIGLEVNYEQYF
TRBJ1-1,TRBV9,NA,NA,TGTGCCAGCAGCGTAGTCGAAGGAGGTGGCACTGAAGCTTTCTTT,CASSVVEGGGTEAFF
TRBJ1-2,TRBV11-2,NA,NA,TGTGCCAGCAGCAGAGGGGTTGGCTACACCTTC,CASSRGVGYTF
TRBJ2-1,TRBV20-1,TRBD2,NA,TGCAGTGCTTCGGGAGGGGGGCAGTTCTTC,CSASGGGQFF
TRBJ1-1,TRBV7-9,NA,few,TGTGCCAGCAGCTTAGGTCGCACTGAAGCTTTCTTT,CASSLGRTEAFF
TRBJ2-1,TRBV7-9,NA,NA,TGTGCCAGCAGACTGACTAATTACAATGAGCAGTTCTTC,CASRLTNYNEQFF
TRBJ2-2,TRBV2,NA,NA,TGTGCCAGCAGTCGCTTCGGGACATTCTCGTTCTCCGAGAACACCGGGGAGCTGTTTTTT,CASSRFGTFSFSENTGELFF
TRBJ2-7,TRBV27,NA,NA,TGTGCCAGCAGTTCGGGACAAACCTACGAGCAGTACTTC,CASSSGQTYEQYF